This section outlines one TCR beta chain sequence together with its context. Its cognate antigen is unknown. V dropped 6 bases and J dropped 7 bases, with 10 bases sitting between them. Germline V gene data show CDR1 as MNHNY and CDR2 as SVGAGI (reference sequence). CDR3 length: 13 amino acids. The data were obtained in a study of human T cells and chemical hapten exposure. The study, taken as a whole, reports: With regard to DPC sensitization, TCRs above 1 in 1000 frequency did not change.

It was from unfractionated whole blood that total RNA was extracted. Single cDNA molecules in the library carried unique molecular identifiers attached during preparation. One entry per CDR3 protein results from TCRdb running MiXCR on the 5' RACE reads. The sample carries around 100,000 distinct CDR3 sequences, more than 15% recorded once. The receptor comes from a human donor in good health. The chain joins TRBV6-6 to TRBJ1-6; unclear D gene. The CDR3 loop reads CASSPDRNSPLHF. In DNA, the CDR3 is TGTGCCAGCAGCCCGGATAGGAATTCACCCCTCCACTTT.